The clone carrying this T cell receptor beta chain appeared once. Its antigen is undetermined. There were healthy Caucasian individuals from Russia, aged about 6 to 90, serving as donors. The germline V gene has CDR1 SGDLS and CDR2 YYNGEE. The V end was cut by 0 bases, the J end by 4 bases, with 11 bases between. This CDR3 comprises 15 residues. The data stem from a study of blood T cells in healthy people across ages. Study conclusions and caveats: Naive T cell percentage showed a strong correlation with TCR beta diversity. Donor CMV status was unknown, possibly confounding expanded clonotype changes.

The authors ran a second PCR of 7 to 11 cycles using a sample-barcoded 5' primer and a J-beta primer mix. Via MiXCR, TCRdb re-called the 5' RACE reads, giving one row per CDR3 protein. The table includes under 1,000,000 distinct CDR3 sequences, 35% to 60% detected once. This TCR derives from a man of 80 years or more in good health. Material for sequencing was blood. The V call is TRBV9, the J call TRBJ2-1; D unresolved. The CDR3 here is CASSVGRAAYNEQFF. The CDR3 nucleotides are TGTGCCAGCAGCGTAGGAAGGGCAGCGTACAATGAGCAGTTCTTC.